Described below is a single TCR beta chain sequence and its context. Its antigen remains unknown. The sample belongs to a study of cytomegalovirus exposure and HLA in healthy donors. General study findings and limits: A later analysis showed TCR association rates differing by HLA locus, peaking at DRB1 and lowest at HLA-C. Overall, approximately 180 TCR beta chains were annotated as cytomegalovirus-associated. Sequencing depth roughly uniform across donors was assumed in presence/absence analyses. As a later analysis showed, a missense DCLRE1C variant was linked to trimming of TCR beta V- and J-genes.

Trimming cost V 0 bases and J 6 bases; bases outside gene matches: 6. CDR1 is SGHRS, CDR2 YFSETQ, per germline. This CDR3 is built from 15 residues. In the PCR, 60 Vbeta and 13 Jbeta primers were used. The repertoire was sequenced with immunoSEQ multiplex PCR; TCRdb's copy has only in-frame clones and lacks some. This table has 150,000 or so clones, 75% to 80% appearing once. The source of this sequence is a man aged 40-49 years in good health and CMV-seropositive. The sample consisted of PBMCs. The J gene is TRBJ2-1, the V gene TRBV5-1; TRBD2 matches 7 bases. CDR3 region: CASSLALAETNEQFF. The CDR3 DNA follows: TGCGCCAGCAGCTTGGCTCTAGCGGAAACCAATGAGCAGTTCTTC.